Below are 14 T cell receptor beta chains sequenced from a single sample in a study of T cells in Graves' hyperthyroidism and ophthalmopathy. The source material, RNA transcripts, was used to amplify TCR beta CDR3 regions. With the HTBI primer set, the TCR CDR3 went through a first round of RT-PCR. TCRdb reprocessed the multiplex PCR reads with MiXCR, giving one entry per CDR3 protein. The sample consists of hundreds of thousands of distinct CDR3 sequences, 46% of them appearing once. Sequencing was performed on peripheral blood or thyroid tissue (not recorded which). These TCRs come from a woman aged 18-29 years with Graves' hyperthyroidism.

Note on this clonotype: A read error is possible here, since a much larger clone lies one base away. This chain joins TRBV12-3 or TRBV12-4 and TRBJ1-2; no firm D call. This CDR3 is built from 13 residues. V lost 5 bases and J lost 7, with 14 bases in between. The CDR3 coding sequence is TGTGCCAGCAGTCACCTCGAGGGCCTTGGCTACACCTTC. Translating it yields CASSHLEGLGYTF.

There are many counts of this clonotype. CDR3 nucleotides: TGTGCCAGTAGTACGACGGACAGCTACGAGCAGTACTTC. It codes for CASSTTDSYEQYF. V gene TRBV19 combines with J gene TRBJ2-7, with D maybe TRBD1 (6 bases). CDR1 and CDR2 from the germline V gene are LNHDA and SQIVND (reference sequence). The germline V and J ends were trimmed by 4 bases and 3 bases, with 10 bases remaining between them. This CDR3 contains 13 residues.

A remark on this clonotype: The junction and the germline gene differ at one end; a read error may be behind it. The rearrangement uses TRBV25-1 and TRBJ2-2; D not certain. This CDR3 comprises 13 residues. Germline V gene lookup returns CDR1 MGHDK and CDR2 SYGVNS. For the CDR3, the DNA is TGTGCCAGCAGAAGCTGGACGACCGCGGAGCTGTTTTTT. Translation gives CASRSWTTAELFF.

As for this clonotype: The junction and the germline gene differ at one end; a read error may be behind it. The CDR3 spells CASSPPGAGNEKLFF. DNA of the CDR3: TGCGCCAGCAGCCCACCCGGGGCCGGTAATGAAAAACTGTTTTTT. The chain links TRBV7-2 to TRBJ1-4, with a tentative D call TRBD1 (5 bases). Germline loops: CDR1 SGHTA, CDR2 FQGNSA. The CDR3 runs to 15 residues.

V is TRBV7-6 and J is TRBJ1-1; 7 positions match TRBD1. The CDR3 has 18 residues. Germline trimming cut 0 bases from V and 5 bases from J; bases unmatched to any gene: 15. CDR1 is SGHVS and CDR2 is FNYEAQ in the germline V gene. The CDR3 sequence is CASSLALPGQTLRTEAFF. CDR3 bases: TGTGCCAGCAGCTTAGCACTCCCGGGACAGACTCTTAGAACTGAAGCTTTCTTT.

This clonotype was seen repeatedly, ten times or more. The V gene is TRBV7-2, the J gene TRBJ1-2, with a weak D call TRBD1 (6 bases). V was pared by 2 bases and J by 7 bases, with 20 bases between. CDR1 is SGHTA and CDR2 is FQGNSA in the germline V gene. This CDR3 is built from 16 residues. The CDR3: CASSLQPGHSPTGYTF. The CDR3 DNA reads TGTGCCAGCAGCTTACAACCGGGACACTCACCGACTGGCTACACCTTC. The full variable domain, rest sourced from reference TRBV7-2 and TRBJ1-2, is GAGVSQSPSNKVTEKGKDVELRCDPISGHTALYWYRQSLGQGLEFLIYFQGNSAPDKSGLPSDRFSAERTGGSVSTLTIQRTQQEDSAVYLCASSLQPGHSPTGYTFGSGTRLTVV.

V usage is TRBV7-2 and J usage is TRBJ1-5; TRBD1 might be the D (5 bases). This CDR3 region has 15 residues. Trimming stripped 3 bases from V and 11 bases from J, with 20 bases between. Germline V gene sequence: CDR1 SGHTA, CDR2 FQGNSA. The chain's CDR3 is CASSFGFGGEETQHF. The CDR3 DNA sequence: TGTGCCAGCAGCTTTGGGTTCGGAGGGGAAGAGACCCAGCATTTT.

A remark on this clonotype: Its ends do not fully match the called genes, so a read error is possible. This rearrangement joins TRBV2 to TRBJ2-5, with D possibly called TRBD1 or TRBD2 (5 bases each). CDR3 length: 13 amino acids. Per germline, CDR1 SNHLY and CDR2 FYNNEI. CDR3 region: CASSDQGWETRYF. The CDR3 region has the DNA TGTGCCAGCAGTGACCAGGGATGGGAGACCCGGTACTTC.

This clonotype was found once. The chain combines TRBV19 with TRBJ1-2; no clear D gene. The CDR3 is 13 residues long. Trimming took 5 bases from V and 8 from J, leaving 15 bases between them. Germline CDR1 is LNHDA and CDR2 is SQIVND (reference sequence). DNA for the CDR3: TGTGCCAGTAGTCGCCAGCGGCGCAGGGGCTACACCTTC. Translating gives CASSRQRRRGYTF.

The V gene is TRBV2, the J gene TRBJ1-2; 7 positions agree with TRBD1. Looked up from germline, CDR1 is SNHLY and CDR2 is FYNNEI. Trimming removed 6 bases from V and 6 bases from J; junction bases left unmatched: 10. The CDR3 length is 14 residues. Here the CDR3 reads CASSEPGGFDGYTF. CDR3 in DNA: TGTGCCAGCAGCGAACCAGGGGGATTTGATGGCTACACCTTC.

The CDR3 loop reads CASSQGGGQVARNTGELFF. DNA of the CDR3: TGTGCCAGCAGCCAAGGCGGTGGACAGGTAGCTCGGAACACCGGGGAGCTGTTTTTT. The chain links TRBV6-2 or TRBV6-3 to TRBJ2-2, with 7 bases fitting TRBD1. The CDR3 runs to 19 residues. Germline CDR1 MNHEY, CDR2 SVGEGT. Germline trimming cut 6 bases from V and 1 base from J; bases unmatched to any gene: 17.

The J gene is TRBJ2-5, the V gene TRBV5-6; 12 nucleotides match TRBD1. The trim removed 1 base at V and 5 bases at J, leaving 6 bases unmatched. Germline V gives CDR1 SGHDT, CDR2 YYEEEE. This CDR3 spans 16 amino acids. CDR3 coding DNA: TGTGCCAGCAGCTTGTGGGACAGGGGGCATTGGGAGACCCAGTACTTC. This translates into CASSLWDRGHWETQYF.

This clonotype has only a few counts. This rearrangement joins TRBV20-1 to TRBJ1-2, with 10 bases fitting TRBD1. Germline V gene lookup returns CDR1 DFQATT and CDR2 SNEGSKA (reference sequence). With V trimmed by 3 bases and J by 4 bases, 2 bases remained unmatched. CDR3 length: 13 amino acids. In nucleotides, the CDR3 is TGCAGTGCTAGTGGGACAGGGGTCTATGGCTACACCTTC. Its protein is CSASGTGVYGYTF.

V is TRBV19 and J is TRBJ2-1; D remains unclear. The V end lost 3 bases, the J end lost 0 bases, and 12 bases lay between the germline ends. Per the germline V gene, CDR1 is LNHDA and CDR2 is SQIVND (reference sequence). The CDR3 is 16 residues long. CDR3 sequence reads: CASSIVSITSYNEQFF. The CDR3 bases are TGTGCCAGTAGTATTGTGAGTATAACCTCCTACAATGAGCAGTTCTTC.